These 14 T cell receptor beta chains originate from one sample sequenced in a study of T cell responses to AZD1222 COVID-19 vaccine. TCRdb's table, derived via immunoSEQ multiplex PCR, lists solely in-frame clones and lacks some. There are 200,000 or so clones in the sample; 85% to 90% occur only once, and 7.5% to 9.5% lies in the top ten. Sample: peripheral blood, taken on day 0 of AZD1222 vaccination. The receptor source for this set is an adult in good health.

The rearrangement uses TRBV28 and TRBJ1-5; 9 nucleotides align to TRBD1. V dropped 5 bases and J dropped 6; count of bases not matched to a gene: 11. This CDR3 comprises 16 residues. The germline V gene encodes CDR1 MDHEN and CDR2 SYDVKM. CDR3: CASSTLGQGSGQPQHF. CDR3 DNA: TGTGCCAGCAGTACCCTCGGACAGGGGTCAGGTCAGCCCCAGCATTTT.

The chain recombines TRBV7-6 with TRBJ2-3, with D tentatively TRBD1 or TRBD2 (5 bases each). The germline V gene encodes CDR1 SGHVS and CDR2 FNYEAQ. V was clipped by 1 base and J by 0 bases, with 11 bases between them. The CDR3 has 16 amino acids. CDR3 nucleotides: TGTGCCAGCAGCTTAGGGCTGAGGGGCAGCACAGATACGCAGTATTTT. It specifies CASSLGLRGSTDTQYF.

This chain joins TRBV5-4 and TRBJ2-7; D is unresolved. V was shortened by 1 base and J by 2 bases, with 10 bases between the two germline ends. This CDR3 is 14 amino acids long. Germline-derived CDR1 and CDR2 are SGHNT and YYREEE (reference sequence). The CDR3 DNA reads as TGTGCCAGCAGCTTGAACGGTAGTCCCTACGAGCAGTACTTC. This codes for CASSLNGSPYEQYF.

Comments on this clone: At one boundary the junction diverges from the germline segment, which might be a read error. Other DNA sequences in this specimen translate into the identical CDR3. This chain uses TRBV5-4 with TRBJ2-2; D may be TRBD2 (5 bases). The CDR3 contains 12 residues. Germline loops: CDR1 SGHNT, CDR2 YYREEE (reference sequence). The CDR3 reads CASSAATGELFF. CDR3 sequence (DNA): TGTGCCAGTTCCGCCGCGACCGGGGAACTGTTTTTT.

This rearrangement joins TRBV10-3 to TRBJ2-3; D perhaps matches TRBD1 (6 bases). The CDR3 totals 11 residues. In germline, CDR1 is ENHRY, CDR2 SYGVKD. V was clipped by 7 bases and J by 6 bases, with 8 bases between them. This CDR3 reads CAITRGDTQYF. CDR3 in DNA: TGTGCCATCACCAGGGGCGATACGCAGTATTTT.

V usage is TRBV6-6 and J usage is TRBJ1-3; a possible D gene is TRBD1 (5 bases). Trimming shortened V by 5 bases and J by 0 bases, and 17 bases separated the two germline ends. The CDR3 runs 17 residues. Germline V CDR1 and CDR2: MNHNY, SVGAGI (reference sequence). The CDR3 loop reads CASSHLQATTSGNTIYF. The CDR3 region has the DNA TGTGCCAGCAGTCATCTACAGGCTACGACCTCTGGAAACACCATATATTTT.

The chain is built from TRBV5-1 and TRBJ1-5; maybe TRBD1 (6 bases). The CDR3 sequence is 15 residues long. CDR1 is SGHRS, CDR2 YFSETQ, per germline. V lost 2 bases and J lost 5, with 14 bases in between. The CDR3 region is CASSLTGKLDQPQHF. The DNA of the CDR3 is TGCGCCAGCAGCTTAACAGGGAAATTGGATCAGCCCCAGCATTTT. The whole variable domain, filled in from reference TRBV5-1 and TRBJ1-5, reads KAGVTQTPRYLIKTRGQQVTLSCSPISGHRSVSWYQQTPGQGLQFLFEYFSETQRNKGNFPGRFSGRQFSNSRSEMNVSTLELGDSALYLCASSLTGKLDQPQHFGDGTRLSIL.

The rearrangement uses TRBV7-2 and TRBJ1-5; D uncertain. Trimming took 3 bases from V and 9 from J, leaving 6 bases between them. The CDR3 extends over 11 amino acids. Germline V gene data show CDR1 as SGHTA and CDR2 as FQGNSA. The CDR3 nucleotides are TGTGCCAGCAGCTTTAGTCTGCCCCAGCATTTT. It translates to CASSFSLPQHF.

The chain combines TRBV25-1 with TRBJ1-4; TRBD1 might be the D (6 bases). The CDR3 has 14 amino acids. Germline-derived CDR1 and CDR2 are MGHDK and SYGVNS. V gave up 1 base and J gave up 12 bases, with 15 bases separating them. The CDR3 nucleotides read TGTGCCAGCAGTGAATTTCTCGTAGGGGGAGAACTGTTTTTT. Translation: CASSEFLVGGELFF.

This clone was seen more than once but under ten times. The genes are TRBV5-1 and TRBJ2-7; D might be TRBD2 (6 bases). The CDR3 sequence is 16 residues long. V was clipped by 0 bases and J by 0 bases, with 13 bases between them. The germline V gene has CDR1 SGHRS and CDR2 YFSETQ. The CDR3 is CASSLGSGVPSYEQYF. In nucleotides, the CDR3 is TGCGCCAGCAGCTTGGGGTCGGGGGTACCCTCCTACGAGCAGTACTTC.

V is TRBV2 and J is TRBJ1-6; TRBD1 might be the D (6 bases). The V gene's germline CDR1 is SNHLY and CDR2 FYNNEI. V lost 6 bases and J 5 bases, leaving 8 bases between the germline ends. This CDR3 is 13 amino acids long. The CDR3 spells CASSRTDNSPLHF. As DNA, the CDR3 is TGTGCCAGCAGCCGGACAGATAATTCACCCCTCCACTTT.

CDR3 bases: TGTGCCACGACGGCCTACAATGAGCAGTTCTTC. The encoded protein is CATTAYNEQFF. The V and J genes are TRBV6-5 and TRBJ2-1; no firm D call. The ends were cut back, 10 bases at V and 2 bases at J, with 6 bases in the middle. Germline CDR1 MNHEY, CDR2 SVGAGI. The CDR3 runs to 11 residues.

The chain uses TRBV5-1 and TRBJ2-7, with 7 bases matching TRBD1. The length of the CDR3 is 16 residues. J was trimmed by 2 bases and V by 4 bases; bases with no gene match: 12. Looked up from germline, CDR1 is SGHRS and CDR2 is YFSETQ. The CDR3 bases are TGCGCCAGCAGCGCGGAGACGGGGACAGCCCCCTACGAGCAGTACTTC. Translating gives CASSAETGTAPYEQYF.

The gene calls are TRBV5-1 and TRBJ2-5, with D hard to call. V gave up 3 bases and J gave up 0 bases, with 3 bases separating them. The CDR3 length is 12 residues. Germline CDR1 and CDR2: SGHRS and YFSETQ. The CDR3 DNA is TGCGCCAGCAGCTACGACCAAGAGACCCAGTACTTC. It yields the protein CASSYDQETQYF.